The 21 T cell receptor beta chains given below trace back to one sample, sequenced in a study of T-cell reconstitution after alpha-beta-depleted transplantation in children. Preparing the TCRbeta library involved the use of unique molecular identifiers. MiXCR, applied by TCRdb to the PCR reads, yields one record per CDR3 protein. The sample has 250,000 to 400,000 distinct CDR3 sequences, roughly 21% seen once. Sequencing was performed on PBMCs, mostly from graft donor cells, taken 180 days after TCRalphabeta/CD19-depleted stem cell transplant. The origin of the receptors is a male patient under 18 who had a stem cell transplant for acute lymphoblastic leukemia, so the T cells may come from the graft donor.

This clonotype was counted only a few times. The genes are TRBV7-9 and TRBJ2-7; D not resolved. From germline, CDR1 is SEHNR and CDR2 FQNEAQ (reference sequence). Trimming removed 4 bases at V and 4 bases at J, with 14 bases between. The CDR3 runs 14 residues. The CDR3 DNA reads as TGTGCCAGCAGCTACCTCCAGACACCTTACGAGCAGTACTTC. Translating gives CASSYLQTPYEQYF.

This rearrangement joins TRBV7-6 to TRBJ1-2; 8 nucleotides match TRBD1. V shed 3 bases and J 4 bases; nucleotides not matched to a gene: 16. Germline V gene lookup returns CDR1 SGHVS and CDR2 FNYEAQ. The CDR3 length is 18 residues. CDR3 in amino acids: CASSLQGAKVLSSYGYTF. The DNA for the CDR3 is TGTGCCAGCAGCTTGCAGGGGGCGAAAGTATTATCCAGCTATGGCTACACCTTC.

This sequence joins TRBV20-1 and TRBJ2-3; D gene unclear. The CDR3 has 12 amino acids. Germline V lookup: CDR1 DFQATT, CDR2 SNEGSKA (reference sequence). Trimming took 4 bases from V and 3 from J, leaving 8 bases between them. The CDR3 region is CSATQLTDTQYF. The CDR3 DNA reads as TGCAGTGCTACCCAGTTGACAGATACGCAGTATTTT.

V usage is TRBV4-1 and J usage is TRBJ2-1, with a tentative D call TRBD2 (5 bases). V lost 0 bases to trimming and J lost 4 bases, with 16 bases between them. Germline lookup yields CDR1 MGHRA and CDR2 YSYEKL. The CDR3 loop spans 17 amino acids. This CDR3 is CASSQDIVARTYNEQFF. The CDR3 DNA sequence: TGCGCCAGCAGCCAAGATATAGTAGCGAGGACTTACAATGAGCAGTTCTTC.

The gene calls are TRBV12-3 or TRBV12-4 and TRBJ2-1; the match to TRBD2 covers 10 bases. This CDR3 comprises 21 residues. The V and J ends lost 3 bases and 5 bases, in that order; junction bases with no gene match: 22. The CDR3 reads CASSFRSYQAGGPRVDNEQFF. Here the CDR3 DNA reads TGTGCCAGCAGTTTTAGGTCATATCAAGCGGGAGGGCCTCGGGTTGACAATGAGCAGTTCTTC.

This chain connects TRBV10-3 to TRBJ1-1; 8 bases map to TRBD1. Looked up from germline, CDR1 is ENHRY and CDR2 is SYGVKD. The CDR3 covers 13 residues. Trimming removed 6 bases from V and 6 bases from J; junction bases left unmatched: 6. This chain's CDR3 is CAIRDRAFSEAFF. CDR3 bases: TGTGCCATCAGGGACAGGGCCTTCTCTGAAGCTTTCTTT.

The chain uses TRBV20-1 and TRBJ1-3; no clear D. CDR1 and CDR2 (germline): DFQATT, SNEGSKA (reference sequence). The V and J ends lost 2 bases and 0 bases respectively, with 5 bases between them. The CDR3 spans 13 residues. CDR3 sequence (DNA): TGCAGTGCTAGAATGGACTCTGGAAACACCATATATTTT. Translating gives CSARMDSGNTIYF.

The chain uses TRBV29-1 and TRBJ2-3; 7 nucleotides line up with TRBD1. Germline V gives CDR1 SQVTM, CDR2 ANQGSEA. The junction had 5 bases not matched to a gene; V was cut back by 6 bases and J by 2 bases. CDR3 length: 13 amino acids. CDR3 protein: CSVGTVFTDTQYF. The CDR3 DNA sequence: TGCAGCGTCGGGACAGTGTTCACAGATACGCAGTATTTT.

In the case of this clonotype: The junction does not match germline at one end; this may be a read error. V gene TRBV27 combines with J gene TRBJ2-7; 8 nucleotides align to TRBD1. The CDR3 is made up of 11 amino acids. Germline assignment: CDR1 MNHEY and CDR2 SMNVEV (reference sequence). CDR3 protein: CASSPGQGGLF. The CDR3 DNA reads TGTGCCAGCAGCCCCGGACAGGGCGGCCTATTC.

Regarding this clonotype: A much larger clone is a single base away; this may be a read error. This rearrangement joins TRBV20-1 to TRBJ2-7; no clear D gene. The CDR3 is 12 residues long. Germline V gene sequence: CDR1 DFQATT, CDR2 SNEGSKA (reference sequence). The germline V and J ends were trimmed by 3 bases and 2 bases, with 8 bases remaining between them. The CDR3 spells CSASNCPYEQYF. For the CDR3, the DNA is TGCAGTGCTAGTAATTGCCCCTACGAGCAGTACTTC.

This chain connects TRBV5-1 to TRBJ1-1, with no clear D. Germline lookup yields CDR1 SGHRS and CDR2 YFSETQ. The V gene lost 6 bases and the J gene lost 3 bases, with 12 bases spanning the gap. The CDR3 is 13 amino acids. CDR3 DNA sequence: TGCGCCAGCACCACGGTTGAGGACACTGAAGCTTTCTTT. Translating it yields CASTTVEDTEAFF.

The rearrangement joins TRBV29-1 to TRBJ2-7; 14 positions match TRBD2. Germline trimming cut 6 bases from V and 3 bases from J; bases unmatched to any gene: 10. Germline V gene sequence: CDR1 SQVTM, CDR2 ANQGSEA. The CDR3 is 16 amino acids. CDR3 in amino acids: CSVVGTSGSSGYEQYF. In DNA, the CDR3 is TGCAGCGTCGTCGGGACTAGCGGGAGCTCCGGCTACGAGCAGTACTTC.

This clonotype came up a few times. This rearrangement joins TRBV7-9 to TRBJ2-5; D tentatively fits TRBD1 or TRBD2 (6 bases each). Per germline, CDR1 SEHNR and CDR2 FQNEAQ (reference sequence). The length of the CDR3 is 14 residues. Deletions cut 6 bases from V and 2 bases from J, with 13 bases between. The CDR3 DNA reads TGTGCCAGCAGACGGGGGCCGCGACAAGAGACCCAGTACTTC. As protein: CASRRGPRQETQYF. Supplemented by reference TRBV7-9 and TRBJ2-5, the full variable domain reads DTGVSQNPRHKITKRGQNVTFRCDPISEHNRLYWYRQTLGQGPEFLTYFQNEAQLEKSRLLSDRFSAERPKGSFSTLEIQRTEQGDSAMYLCASRRGPRQETQYFGPGTRLLVL.

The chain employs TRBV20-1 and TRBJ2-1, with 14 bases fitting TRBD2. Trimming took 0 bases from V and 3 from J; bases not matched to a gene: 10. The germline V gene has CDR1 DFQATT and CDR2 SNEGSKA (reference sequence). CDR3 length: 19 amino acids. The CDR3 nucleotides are TGCAGTGCTAGAGATGGGGGGACTAGCGGGAGACCCCTCTACAATGAGCAGTTCTTC. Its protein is CSARDGGTSGRPLYNEQFF.

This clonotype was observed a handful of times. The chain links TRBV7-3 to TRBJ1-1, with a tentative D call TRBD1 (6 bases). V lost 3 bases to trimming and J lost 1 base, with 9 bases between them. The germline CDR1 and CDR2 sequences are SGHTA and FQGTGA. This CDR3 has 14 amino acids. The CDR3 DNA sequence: TGTGCCAGCAGCTTGACGACAGGGAACACTGAAGCTTTCTTT. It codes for CASSLTTGNTEAFF.

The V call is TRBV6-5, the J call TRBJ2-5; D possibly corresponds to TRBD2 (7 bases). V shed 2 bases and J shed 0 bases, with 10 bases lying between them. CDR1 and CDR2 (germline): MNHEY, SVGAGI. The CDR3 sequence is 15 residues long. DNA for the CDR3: TGTGCCAGCAGTTACGGCGGGGGCAACCAAGAGACCCAGTACTTC. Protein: CASSYGGGNQETQYF.

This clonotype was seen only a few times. The CDR3 sequence: CASTLPGTGIYEQYF. Written as DNA, the CDR3 is TGTGCCAGCACCCTTCCCGGGACAGGGATCTACGAGCAGTACTTC. The V and J genes are TRBV12-3 or TRBV12-4 and TRBJ2-7; 9 positions agree with TRBD1. The CDR3 totals 15 residues. V shed 7 bases, J shed 3 bases, and the junction held 10 bases outside the gene matches.

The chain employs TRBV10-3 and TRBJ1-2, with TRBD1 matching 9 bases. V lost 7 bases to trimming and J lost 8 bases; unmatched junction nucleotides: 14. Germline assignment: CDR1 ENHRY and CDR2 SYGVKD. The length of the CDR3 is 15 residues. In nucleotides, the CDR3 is TGTGCCATCATCCCCCGCATACAGGGGGCAGAGGGCTACACCTTC. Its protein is CAIIPRIQGAEGYTF.

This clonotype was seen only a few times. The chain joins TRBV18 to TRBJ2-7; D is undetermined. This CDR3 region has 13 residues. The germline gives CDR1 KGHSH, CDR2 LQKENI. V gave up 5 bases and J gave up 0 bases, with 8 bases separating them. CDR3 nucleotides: TGTGCCAGCTCATGGGTTCCCTCCTACGAGCAGTACTTC. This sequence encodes CASSWVPSYEQYF.

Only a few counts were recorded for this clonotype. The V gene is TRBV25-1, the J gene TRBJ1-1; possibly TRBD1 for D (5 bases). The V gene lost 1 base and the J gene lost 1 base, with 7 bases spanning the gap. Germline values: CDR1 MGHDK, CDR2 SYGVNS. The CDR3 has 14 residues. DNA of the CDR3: TGTGCCAGCAGTGAATTGAGGGGGAACACTGAAGCTTTCTTT. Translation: CASSELRGNTEAFF.

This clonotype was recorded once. The DNA of the CDR3 is TGTGCCAGTAGTTTCCACATTCGGCGCTACGAGCAGTACTTC. This gives the protein CASSFHIRRYEQYF. The rearrangement uses TRBV19 and TRBJ2-7; D is undetermined. Germline V lookup: CDR1 LNHDA, CDR2 SQIVND (reference sequence). The CDR3 has 14 residues. Trimming stripped 5 bases from V and 3 bases from J, with 14 bases between.